The 26 T cell receptor beta chains listed next were all sequenced from one sample in a study of graft-versus-host responses after intestinal transplantation. These receptors have no identified antigens. Clones were read by immunoSEQ multiplex PCR, and TCRdb kept only the in-frame ones, dropping some. The sample lists about 100,000 clones; roughly 90% were seen once. The sample consisted of unstimulated CD4+ T cells sorted from spleen or lymph node cells, taken before transplant. These receptors came from a human donor who was the organ donor for an intestinal transplant.

The chain joins TRBV10-1 to TRBJ1-6; D is ambiguous. Germline CDR1 is WNHNN and CDR2 is SYGVQD (reference sequence). V lost 0 bases to trimming and J lost 7 bases, with 13 bases between them. The CDR3 consists of 16 residues. The DNA for the CDR3 is TGCGCCAGCAGTGAGTCGGTACCGGAGGGCAATTCACCCCTCCACTTT. Translating gives CASSESVPEGNSPLHF.

The rearrangement uses TRBV19 and TRBJ2-6; 10 nucleotides line up with TRBD1. CDR3 length: 17 amino acids. Losses at the gene ends were 9 bases for V and 0 bases for J; bases not matched to a gene: 8. Germline V gene data show CDR1 as LNHDA and CDR2 as SQIVND (reference sequence). This chain's CDR3 is CASERQGAPSGANVLTF. DNA of the CDR3: TGTGCCAGCGAAAGACAGGGGGCCCCCTCTGGGGCCAACGTCCTGACTTTC.

V and J are TRBV11-1 and TRBJ2-3, with 14 bases aligning to TRBD2. The V gene end was trimmed by 5 bases and the J gene end by 5 bases; junction bases not matched to a gene: 6. Germline V CDR1 and CDR2: SGHAT, FQDESV (reference sequence). The CDR3 loop spans 16 amino acids. CDR3 in amino acids: CASSPGTSGRIDTQYF. The CDR3 DNA follows: TGTGCCAGCAGCCCAGGGACTAGCGGGAGAATAGATACGCAGTATTTT. The full variable domain, rest sourced from reference TRBV11-1 and TRBJ2-3, is EAEVAQSPRYKITEKSQAVAFWCDPISGHATLYWYRQILGQGPELLVQFQDESVVDDSQLPKDRFSAERLKGVDSTLKIQPAELGDSAMYLCASSPGTSGRIDTQYFGPGTRLTVL.

The sample holds a few counts of this clone. The CDR3 DNA sequence: TGCAGCGTGTGGAGACAGGGAGGCTCTGGAAACACCATATATTTT. This codes for CSVWRQGGSGNTIYF. This chain connects TRBV29-1 to TRBJ1-3, with 7 positions matching TRBD1. In germline, CDR1 is SQVTM, CDR2 ANQGSEA. V was clipped by 6 bases and J by 0 bases; unmatched bases: 8. The CDR3 contains 15 residues. The full variable domain, completed using reference TRBV29-1 and TRBJ1-3, is SAVISQKPSRDICQRGTSLTIQCQVDSQVTMMFWYRQQPGQSLTLIATANQGSEATYESGFVIDKFPISRPNLTFSTLTVSNMSPEDSSIYLCSVWRQGGSGNTIYFGEGSWLTVV.

The genes are TRBV6-1 and TRBJ2-1; D unclear. This CDR3 contains 11 residues. Between the trimmed V and J ends, which lost 6 bases and 3 bases, there was a span of 3 bases. Germline CDR1 is MNHNS and CDR2 is SASEGT. CDR3 nucleotide sequence: TGTGCCAGCAGGGACTACAATGAGCAGTTCTTC. It is translated as CASRDYNEQFF.

The chain uses TRBV25-1 and TRBJ2-7; TRBD1 matches at 9 bases. CDR3 length: 15 residues. V shed 5 bases, J shed 6 bases, and the junction held 11 bases outside the gene matches. Germline V gives CDR1 MGHDK, CDR2 SYGVNS. CDR3 sequence: CASSRAGTGLVEQYF. CDR3 DNA: TGTGCCAGCAGTCGGGCCGGGACAGGGCTAGTCGAGCAGTACTTC.

This clone came up once. This chain connects TRBV12-5 to TRBJ2-7; 7 bases are a match to TRBD2. Germline CDR1 LGHNT, CDR2 FRNRAP. The CDR3 covers 15 residues. J lost 4 bases, V lost 6 bases, and 12 bases had no gene match. In nucleotides, the CDR3 is TGTGCTAGTGGGCGCCGCGGGGGAGAAACTTACGAGCAGTACTTC. Protein product: CASGRRGGETYEQYF.

The chain is built from TRBV6-1 and TRBJ1-5; the D is unclear. This CDR3 is built from 13 residues. Germline lookup yields CDR1 MNHNS and CDR2 SASEGT. The V end was cut by 8 bases, the J end by 1 base, with 9 bases between. Written as DNA, the CDR3 is TGTGCCAGCTCAACAACAAGCAATCAGCCCCAGCATTTT. Amino acid sequence: CASSTTSNQPQHF.

The genes are TRBV5-5 and TRBJ2-2; 9 bases align to TRBD1. CDR1 SGHKS and CDR2 YYEKEE come from the germline V gene (reference sequence). The CDR3 extends over 15 amino acids. Trimming removed 6 bases from V and 6 bases from J; junction bases left unmatched: 9. CDR3 bases: TGTGCCAGCACCACCGGGACAGGGAGCCCCGGGGAGCTGTTTTTT. It yields the protein CASTTGTGSPGELFF.

V is TRBV6-5 and J is TRBJ2-7; 11 nucleotides align to TRBD2. The CDR3 contains 14 residues. CDR1 is MNHEY and CDR2 is SVGAGI in the germline V gene. V shed 6 bases and J 5 bases; nucleotides not matched to a gene: 6. CDR3 nucleotides: TGTGCCAGCAGCGCTACTAGCGGGAGAAACGAGCAGTACTTC. Its translation is CASSATSGRNEQYF.

To note about this clone: The same CDR3 arises from other DNA sequences in this sample as well. The chain has TRBV18 and TRBJ1-4; D call uncertain. CDR3 length: 14 amino acids. The germline V gene encodes CDR1 KGHSH and CDR2 LQKENI. The ends were cut back, 1 base at V and 2 bases at J, with 5 bases in the middle. This CDR3 reads CASSPQSTNEKLFF. CDR3 in DNA: TGTGCCAGCTCACCACAGAGTACTAATGAAAAACTGTTTTTT.

CDR3 residues: CASSPPQGRNYGYTF. The CDR3 DNA follows: TGTGCCAGCTCACCCCCACAGGGGAGAAACTATGGCTACACCTTC. The rearrangement uses TRBV18 and TRBJ1-2; TRBD1 aligns across 7 bases. Germline CDR1 and CDR2: KGHSH and LQKENI. V lost 3 bases and J lost 2; bases outside the gene matches: 6. CDR3 length equals 15 residues.

The chain joins TRBV6-1 to TRBJ1-5, with D maybe TRBD1 (5 bases). The CDR3 length is 14 residues. Germline V gives CDR1 MNHNS, CDR2 SASEGT. Trimming pared 0 bases from V and 4 bases from J, leaving 7 bases between. This CDR3 is CASSEAGHNQPQHF. The DNA for the CDR3 is TGTGCCAGCAGTGAAGCTGGACATAATCAGCCCCAGCATTTT.

V gene TRBV11-3 combines with J gene TRBJ1-4; D unresolved. This CDR3 contains 15 residues. Per germline, CDR1 SGHNT and CDR2 YENEEA. Trimming pared 5 bases from V and 1 base from J, leaving 11 bases between. The CDR3 DNA is TGTGCCAGCAGCACTCTACGGGGAACTAATGAAAAACTGTTTTTT. Translated, it gives CASSTLRGTNEKLFF.

V and J are TRBV5-4 and TRBJ1-1; TRBD1 matches 9 bases. Germline V gives CDR1 SGHNT, CDR2 YYREEE (reference sequence). This CDR3 contains 15 residues. V lost 4 bases to trimming and J lost 6 bases; unmatched junction nucleotides: 10. The CDR3 coding sequence is TGTGCCAGCAGCCCTCGGACAGGGGCCCTGGCTGAAGCTTTCTTT. Translating gives CASSPRTGALAEAFF.

V is TRBV9 and J is TRBJ2-1, with D perhaps TRBD1 or TRBD2 (5 bases each). Trimming took off 4 bases at V and 2 bases at J, with 16 bases between the two ends. This CDR3 spans 16 amino acids. CDR1 SGDLS and CDR2 YYNGEE come from the germline V gene. The CDR3 DNA reads TGTGCCAGCAGCCCGAGGGACCTCGGTACCTACAATGAGCAGTTCTTC. Protein sequence: CASSPRDLGTYNEQFF.

V usage is TRBV7-9 and J usage is TRBJ1-2; 11 positions match TRBD1. The CDR3 is made up of 15 amino acids. Losses at the gene ends were 4 bases for V and 3 bases for J; bases not matched to a gene: 4. Germline CDR1 and CDR2: SEHNR and FQNEAQ (reference sequence). This CDR3 reads CASSSWTGGHYGYTF. Here the CDR3 DNA reads TGTGCCAGCAGCTCCTGGACAGGGGGCCACTATGGCTACACCTTC. The complete variable domain, with remaining parts taken from reference TRBV7-9 and TRBJ1-2, reads DTGVSQNPRHKITKRGQNVTFRCDPISEHNRLYWYRQTLGQGPEFLTYFQNEAQLEKSRLLSDRFSAERPKGSFSTLEIQRTEQGDSAMYLCASSSWTGGHYGYTFGSGTRLTVV.

This clone turned up a few times. This chain links TRBV11-3 with TRBJ2-1; 7 bases are shared with TRBD1. V lost 0 bases and J lost 6; bases outside the gene matches: 5. CDR1 and CDR2 (germline): SGHNT, YENEEA. CDR3 length equals 15 residues. The CDR3 protein is CASSLDPTGSNEQFF. CDR3 DNA sequence: TGTGCCAGCAGCTTAGACCCGACAGGGTCCAATGAGCAGTTCTTC. Together with reference TRBV11-3 and TRBJ2-1, the CDR3 gives the full variable domain: EAGVVQSPRYKIIEKKQPVAFWCNPISGHNTLYWYLQNLGQGPELLIRYENEEAVDDSQLPKDRFSAERLKGVDSTLKIQPAELGDSAVYLCASSLDPTGSNEQFFGPGTRLTVL.

The V gene is TRBV20-1, the J gene TRBJ1-2; 7 nucleotides match TRBD1. The CDR3 loop spans 10 amino acids. CDR1 and CDR2 (germline): DFQATT, SNEGSKA (reference sequence). Trimming took 8 bases from V and 7 from J; bases not matched to a gene: 4. CDR3 region: CSTRQGGYTF. CDR3 nucleotide sequence: TGCAGTACTCGACAGGGTGGCTACACCTTC.

The chain has TRBV15 and TRBJ2-5; D remains ambiguous. CDR3 length: 15 amino acids. CDR1 LNHNV and CDR2 YYDKDF come from the germline V gene (reference sequence). Trimming left V 0 bases short and J 4 bases short, with 12 bases between. This CDR3 reads CATSRDYAWGETQYF. In DNA form, the CDR3 reads TGTGCCACCAGCAGAGATTATGCCTGGGGAGAGACCCAGTACTTC.

The chain employs TRBV4-1 and TRBJ2-7, with D perhaps TRBD2 (7 bases). Trimming took 4 bases from V and 3 from J, leaving 13 bases between them. This CDR3 contains 14 residues. Germline V gene sequence: CDR1 MGHRA, CDR2 YSYEKL. CDR3 in DNA: TGCGCCAGCAGCCGGGAGGGGGGAAACTACGAGCAGTACTTC. This translates into CASSREGGNYEQYF.

Only one count was recorded for this clone. The J gene is TRBJ1-1, the V gene TRBV30; 8 positions match TRBD1. J was trimmed by 2 bases and V by 1 base; bases with no gene match: 6. From germline, CDR1 is GTSNPN and CDR2 SVGIG (reference sequence). The CDR3 length is 15 residues. This chain's CDR3 is CAWSAGTGLNTEAFF. The CDR3 DNA follows: TGTGCCTGGAGTGCGGGGACAGGCCTCAACACTGAAGCTTTCTTT.

The chain has TRBV27 and TRBJ2-5; D is perhaps TRBD2 (6 bases). The better agreement between TRBJ2-7 and the DNA end casts doubt on the J call. Germline CDR1 and CDR2: MNHEY and SMNVEV (reference sequence). The CDR3 spans 14 residues. The CDR3 DNA is TGTGCCAGCCTTAGACTAGGAATCCCCTACGAGCAGTACTTC. Translation gives CASLRLGIPYEQYF.

This chain uses TRBV5-1 with TRBJ1-1; D gene uncertain. The V gene's germline CDR1 is SGHRS and CDR2 YFSETQ. The CDR3 consists of 12 residues. The ends were cut back, 7 bases at V and 3 bases at J, with 10 bases in the middle. The CDR3 is CASGSGDTEAFF. CDR3 nucleotide sequence: TGCGCCAGCGGTTCCGGTGACACTGAAGCTTTCTTT.

The chain couples TRBV28 to TRBJ1-2; D is uncertain. Per the germline V gene, CDR1 is MDHEN and CDR2 is SYDVKM. CDR3 size: 13 residues. The ends were cut back, 6 bases at V and 7 bases at J, with 15 bases in the middle. CDR3 sequence reads: CASSPGQESGYTF. The CDR3 DNA reads as TGTGCCAGCAGCCCCGGTCAAGAAAGTGGCTACACCTTC.

V gene TRBV4-2 combines with J gene TRBJ1-2, with D unclear. Germline loops: CDR1 LGHNA, CDR2 YNFKEQ. This CDR3 region has 13 residues. V was shortened by 4 bases and J by 4 bases, with 10 bases between the two germline ends. CDR3 in DNA: TGTGCCAGCAGCCCTGGGGAGGCCTATGGCTACACCTTC. As protein: CASSPGEAYGYTF.